These 15 T cell receptor beta chains came from one sample sequenced in a study of regulatory T cells in long-lasting Graves disease. The time point: newly diagnosed GD, antithyroid drugs for less than 3 months. There was RNA extracted from PBMCs, and the TCR library was made from it. Relying on iRepertoire HTBI primers and Arm-PCR of CDR3 regions, the team built TCR beta libraries. In TCRdb, the multiplex PCR reads were re-called with MiXCR into one record per CDR3 protein. Among approximately 400,000 distinct CDR3 sequences, approximately 16% were seen once, and the ten largest hold around 7.6%. The data were also submitted as part of a second study, on T cells in Graves' hyperthyroidism and ophthalmopathy.

The source material was peripheral blood mononuclear cells (PBMCs), sampled at new diagnosis, from a patient treated with antithyroid drugs. The receptors were sampled from a woman aged 40 to 50 with Graves disease.

This clonotype was counted a few times. V gene TRBV4-1 combines with J gene TRBJ1-2; no clear D. The CDR3 consists of 15 residues. V was shortened by 2 bases and J by 2 bases, with 12 bases between the two germline ends. Looked up from germline, CDR1 is MGHRA and CDR2 is YSYEKL. This CDR3 is CASSQLGRTNYGYTF. CDR3 in DNA: TGCGCCAGCAGCCAATTGGGCAGGACCAACTATGGCTACACCTTC.

This clonotype was detected a few times. This chain connects TRBV6-5 to TRBJ2-3; TRBD1 aligns across 8 bases. Germline V gene sequence: CDR1 MNHEY, CDR2 SVGAGI. The CDR3 has 15 residues. V lost 2 bases, J lost 6 bases, and 7 bases stayed unmatched. This CDR3 reads CASSYRQGRGDTQYF. The CDR3 DNA sequence: TGTGCCAGCAGTTACCGACAGGGGCGAGGGGATACGCAGTATTTT.

This chain uses TRBV7-9 with TRBJ2-5, with D possibly TRBD2 on 5 matching bases. Gene TRBJ2-1 matches the end of the DNA better, so the J call may be wrong. In germline, CDR1 is SEHNR, CDR2 FQNEAQ (reference sequence). This CDR3 is 13 amino acids long. The CDR3 protein is CASSLSGIYEQFF. DNA for the CDR3: TGTGCCAGCAGCTTATCGGGGATCTACGAGCAGTTCTTC.

The gene calls are TRBV19 and TRBJ2-2; tentative D call: TRBD1 (6 bases). Germline loops: CDR1 LNHDA, CDR2 SQIVND (reference sequence). Trimming took off 6 bases at V and 2 bases at J, with 13 bases between the two ends. The CDR3 consists of 15 residues. The CDR3 spells CASRQGQTNTGELFF. The CDR3 coding sequence is TGTGCCAGTAGGCAAGGACAGACTAACACCGGGGAGCTGTTTTTT.

In this sample, this clonotype turned up many times. V gene TRBV13 combines with J gene TRBJ2-1; 11 nucleotides agree with TRBD2. The V gene end was trimmed by 7 bases and the J gene end by 3 bases; junction bases not matched to a gene: 5. Germline V gene data show CDR1 as PRHDT and CDR2 as FYEKMQ (reference sequence). CDR3 length: 15 amino acids. CDR3 in amino acids: CASTELAGDYNEQFF. Written as DNA, the CDR3 is TGTGCCAGCACCGAACTAGCGGGAGACTACAATGAGCAGTTCTTC. Filled out from reference TRBV13 and TRBJ2-1, the complete variable domain reads AAGVIQSPRHLIKEKRETATLKCYPIPRHDTVYWYQQGPGQDPQFLISFYEKMQSDKGSIPDRFSAQQFSDYHSELNMSSLELGDSALYFCASTELAGDYNEQFFGPGTRLTVL.

This clonotype was observed at least ten times. The rearrangement links TRBV19 to TRBJ1-1, with D hard to call. CDR1 is LNHDA and CDR2 is SQIVND in the germline V gene (reference sequence). Trimming took 9 bases from V and 0 from J, leaving 8 bases between them. This CDR3 has 12 residues. The CDR3 region is CASLGVNTEAFF. Written as DNA, the CDR3 is TGTGCCAGCCTTGGTGTGAACACTGAAGCTTTCTTT.

This clonotype was observed many times. The J gene is TRBJ1-2, the V gene TRBV19, with 9 positions matching TRBD1. The germline V gene has CDR1 LNHDA and CDR2 SQIVND (reference sequence). Trimming took 3 bases from V and 5 from J; bases not matched to a gene: 13. The CDR3 loop spans 17 amino acids. The CDR3 is CASSISGTGTIRYGYTF. DNA for the CDR3: TGTGCCAGTAGTATCTCGGGGACAGGGACGATCCGATATGGCTACACCTTC.

The rearrangement joins TRBV5-1 to TRBJ1-3; D is possibly TRBD1 (6 bases). From germline, CDR1 is SGHRS and CDR2 YFSETQ. Trimming stripped 4 bases from V and 4 bases from J, with 18 bases between. The CDR3 totals 16 residues. The CDR3 DNA reads as TGCGCCAGCAGCATTGCCGGGGGGGCTAACGGAAACACCATATATTTT. This gives the protein CASSIAGGANGNTIYF.

This clonotype was observed many times. V is TRBV27 and J is TRBJ2-7, with 7 bases matching TRBD1. V trimming: 1 base; J trimming: 9 bases; junction bases outside the gene matches: 9. This CDR3 contains 14 residues. CDR1 and CDR2 from the germline V gene are MNHEY and SMNVEV (reference sequence). The CDR3 DNA reads as TGTGCCAGCAGTTTATTTGGACAGGAGAGGACGCAGTACTTC. This encodes CASSLFGQERTQYF.

In this sample, this clonotype turned up a few times. The V gene is TRBV11-1, the J gene TRBJ2-1; 12 nucleotides align to TRBD2. This CDR3 region has 16 residues. V shed 6 bases and J 8 bases; nucleotides not matched to a gene: 11. Germline CDR1 is SGHAT and CDR2 is FQDESV (reference sequence). Here the CDR3 DNA reads TGTGCCAGCAGTTTACTAGCGGGAGGCCTCCTAGATGAGCAGTTCTTC. Its protein is CASSLLAGGLLDEQFF.

This clonotype was detected many times. V usage is TRBV11-1 and J usage is TRBJ2-7; D is unresolved. V lost 4 bases and J 6 bases, leaving 13 bases between the germline ends. This CDR3 is built from 13 residues. Germline V CDR1 and CDR2: SGHAT, FQDESV (reference sequence). CDR3 DNA sequence: TGTGCCAGCAGCTCGACAAGGGCTGTCGAGCAGTACTTC. This gives the protein CASSSTRAVEQYF.

At least ten counts were recorded for this clonotype. The rearrangement joins TRBV28 to TRBJ2-3; D gene uncertain. The CDR3 is made up of 17 amino acids. Germline values: CDR1 MDHEN, CDR2 SYDVKM. V was pared by 4 bases and J by 2 bases, with 19 bases between. The CDR3 DNA reads TGTGCCAGCAGTTCCCTCTTGACACAAACTAACACAGATACGCAGTATTTT. It specifies CASSSLLTQTNTDTQYF.

This clonotype was seen repeatedly, ten times or more. The chain recombines TRBV19 with TRBJ1-1; 9 bases map to TRBD1. The V gene's germline CDR1 is LNHDA and CDR2 SQIVND (reference sequence). The CDR3 has 14 residues. With V trimmed by 7 bases and J by 9 bases, 12 bases remained unmatched. The CDR3 sequence: CASTETGGVAKAFF. The CDR3 DNA is TGTGCCAGTACCGAAACAGGGGGCGTCGCCAAAGCTTTCTTT.

The rearrangement links TRBV24-1 to TRBJ1-1; 8 bases are a match to TRBD1. CDR3 length: 14 amino acids. The V gene end was trimmed by 5 bases and the J gene end by 1 base; junction bases not matched to a gene: 2. The V gene's germline CDR1 is KGHDR and CDR2 SFDVKD. The CDR3 loop is CATSVGTGNTEAFF. In nucleotides, the CDR3 is TGTGCCACCAGTGTCGGGACAGGGAACACTGAAGCTTTCTTT.

This clonotype was found many times. The chain combines TRBV11-3 with TRBJ2-7, with unresolved D. V was pared by 5 bases and J by 6 bases, with 17 bases between. Germline loops: CDR1 SGHNT, CDR2 YENEEA. This CDR3 is built from 14 residues. Written as DNA, the CDR3 is TGTGCCAGCAGCGACCGGGCCCCACCTTCCGAGCAGTACTTC. The encoded protein is CASSDRAPPSEQYF.